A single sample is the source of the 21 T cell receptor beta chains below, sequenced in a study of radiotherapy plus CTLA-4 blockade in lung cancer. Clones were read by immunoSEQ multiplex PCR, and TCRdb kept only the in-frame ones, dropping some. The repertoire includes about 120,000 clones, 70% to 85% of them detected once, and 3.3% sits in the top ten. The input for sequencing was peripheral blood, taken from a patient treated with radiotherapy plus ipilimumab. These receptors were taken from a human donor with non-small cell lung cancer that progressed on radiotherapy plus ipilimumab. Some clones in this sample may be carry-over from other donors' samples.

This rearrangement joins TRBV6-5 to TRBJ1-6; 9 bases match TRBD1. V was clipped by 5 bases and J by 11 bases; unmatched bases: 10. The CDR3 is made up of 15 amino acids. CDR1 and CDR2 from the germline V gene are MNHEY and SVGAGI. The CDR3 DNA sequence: TGTGCCAGCAGTGTCCGGGACAGGGACCATCCACCCCTCCACTTT. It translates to CASSVRDRDHPPLHF.

The CDR3 loop reads CASSLAGGLAINTEAFF. As DNA, the CDR3 is TGTGCCAGCAGCTTGGCTGGAGGTTTGGCAATTAACACTGAAGCTTTCTTT. The chain is built from TRBV5-6 and TRBJ1-1; D is unresolved. Germline assignment: CDR1 SGHDT and CDR2 YYEEEE. This CDR3 spans 17 amino acids. V was trimmed by 0 bases and J by 2 bases, leaving 17 bases between them. Full variable domain (remainder filled in from reference TRBV5-6 and TRBJ1-1): DAGVTQSPTHLIKTRGQQVTLRCSPKSGHDTVSWYQQALGQGPQFIFQYYEEEERQRGNFPDRFSGHQFPNYSSELNVNALLLGDSALYLCASSLAGGLAINTEAFFGQGTRLTVV.

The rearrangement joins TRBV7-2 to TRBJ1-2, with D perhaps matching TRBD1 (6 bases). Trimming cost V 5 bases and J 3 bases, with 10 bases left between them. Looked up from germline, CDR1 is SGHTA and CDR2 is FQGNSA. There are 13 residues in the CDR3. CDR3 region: CASSPGGHYGYTF. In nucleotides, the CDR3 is TGTGCCAGCAGCCCGGGGGGCCACTATGGCTACACCTTC.

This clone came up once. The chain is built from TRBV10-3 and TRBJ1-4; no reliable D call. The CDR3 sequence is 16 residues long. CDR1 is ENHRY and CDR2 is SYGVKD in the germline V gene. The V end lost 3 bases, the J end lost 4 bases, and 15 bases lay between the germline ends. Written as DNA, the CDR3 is TGTGCCATCAGTGATTCCAAGAGGGAAAATAATGAAAAACTGTTTTTT. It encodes CAISDSKRENNEKLFF.

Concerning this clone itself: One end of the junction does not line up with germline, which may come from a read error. The CDR3 nucleotides read TGTGCTAGCAGCCTAGGGGGGGGACTCTACACAGATACGCAGTATTTT. The encoded protein is CASSLGGGLYTDTQYF. The chain has TRBV7-7 and TRBJ2-3, with D perhaps TRBD2 (7 bases). CDR3 length: 16 residues. CDR1 and CDR2 from the germline V gene are SSHAT and FNYEAQ (reference sequence).

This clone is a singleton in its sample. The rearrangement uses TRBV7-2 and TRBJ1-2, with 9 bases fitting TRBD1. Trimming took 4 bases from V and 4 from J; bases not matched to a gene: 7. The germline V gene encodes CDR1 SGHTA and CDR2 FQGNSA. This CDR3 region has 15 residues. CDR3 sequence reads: CASSSGQGPPYGYTF. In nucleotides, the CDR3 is TGTGCCAGCAGCTCTGGACAGGGGCCCCCCTATGGCTACACCTTC. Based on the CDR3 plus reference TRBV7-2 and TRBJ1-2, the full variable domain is GAGVSQSPSNKVTEKGKDVELRCDPISGHTALYWYRQSLGQGLEFLIYFQGNSAPDKSGLPSDRFSAERTGGSVSTLTIQRTQQEDSAVYLCASSSGQGPPYGYTFGSGTRLTVV.

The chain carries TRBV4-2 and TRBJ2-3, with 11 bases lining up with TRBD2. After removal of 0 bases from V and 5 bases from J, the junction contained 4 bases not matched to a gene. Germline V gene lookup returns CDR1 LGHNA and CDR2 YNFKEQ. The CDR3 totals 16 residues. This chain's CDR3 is CASSQDELAGVDTQYF. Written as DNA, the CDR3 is TGTGCCAGCAGCCAAGATGAACTAGCGGGGGTAGATACGCAGTATTTT.

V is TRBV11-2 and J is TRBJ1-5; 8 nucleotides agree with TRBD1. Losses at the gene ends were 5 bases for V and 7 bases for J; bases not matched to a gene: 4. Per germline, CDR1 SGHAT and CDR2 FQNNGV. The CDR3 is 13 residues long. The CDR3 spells CASSPGQEQPQHF. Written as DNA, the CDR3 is TGTGCCAGCAGCCCGGGACAGGAGCAGCCCCAGCATTTT.

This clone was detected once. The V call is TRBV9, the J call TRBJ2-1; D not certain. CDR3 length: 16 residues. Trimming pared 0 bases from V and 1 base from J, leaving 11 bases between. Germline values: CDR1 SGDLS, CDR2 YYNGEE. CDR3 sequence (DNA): TGTGCCAGCAGCGTAGCTAGGGAAAGTTCCTACAATGAGCAGTTCTTC. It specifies CASSVARESSYNEQFF.

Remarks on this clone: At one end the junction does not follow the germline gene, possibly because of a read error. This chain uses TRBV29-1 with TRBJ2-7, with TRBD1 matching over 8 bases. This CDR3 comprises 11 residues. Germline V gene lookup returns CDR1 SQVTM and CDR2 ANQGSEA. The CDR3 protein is CSVEEGQVFNF. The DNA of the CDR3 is TGCAGCGTCGAGGAGGGACAGGTATTTAACTTC.

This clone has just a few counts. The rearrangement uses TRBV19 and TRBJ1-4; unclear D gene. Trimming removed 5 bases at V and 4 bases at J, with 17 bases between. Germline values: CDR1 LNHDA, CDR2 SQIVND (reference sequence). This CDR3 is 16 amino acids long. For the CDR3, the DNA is TGTGCCAGTAGTTCCAAGGGCCGCGGGCTTAATGAAAAACTGTTTTTT. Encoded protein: CASSSKGRGLNEKLFF. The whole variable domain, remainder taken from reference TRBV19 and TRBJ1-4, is DGGITQSPKYLFRKEGQNVTLSCEQNLNHDAMYWYRQDPGQGLRLIYYSQIVNDFQKGDIAEGYSVSREKKESFPLTVTSAQKNPTAFYLCASSSKGRGLNEKLFFGSGTQLSVL.

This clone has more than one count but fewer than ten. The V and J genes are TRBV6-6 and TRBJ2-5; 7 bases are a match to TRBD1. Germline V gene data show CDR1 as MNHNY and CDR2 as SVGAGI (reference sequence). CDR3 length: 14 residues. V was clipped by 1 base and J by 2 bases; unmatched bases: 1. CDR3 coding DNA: TGTGCCAGCAGTTACTTGGGACAGCAAGAGACCCAGTACTTC. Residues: CASSYLGQQETQYF.

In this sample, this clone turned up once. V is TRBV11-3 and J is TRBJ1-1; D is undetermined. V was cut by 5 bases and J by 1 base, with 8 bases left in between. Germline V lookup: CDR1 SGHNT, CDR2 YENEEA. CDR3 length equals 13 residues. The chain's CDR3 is CASSPDGNTEAFF. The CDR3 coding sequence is TGTGCCAGCAGCCCCGACGGGAACACTGAAGCTTTCTTT.

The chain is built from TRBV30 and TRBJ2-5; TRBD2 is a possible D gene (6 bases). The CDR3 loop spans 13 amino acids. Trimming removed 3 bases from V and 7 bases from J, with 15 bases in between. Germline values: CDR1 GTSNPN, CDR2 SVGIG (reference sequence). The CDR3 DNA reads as TGTGCCTGGAGAACGGCCTCGGAGGGGACCCAGTACTTC. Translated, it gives CAWRTASEGTQYF.

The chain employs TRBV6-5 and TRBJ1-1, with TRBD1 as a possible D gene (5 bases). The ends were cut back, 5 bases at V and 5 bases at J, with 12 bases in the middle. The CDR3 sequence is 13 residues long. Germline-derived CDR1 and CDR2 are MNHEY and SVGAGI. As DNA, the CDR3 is TGTGCCAGCAGTGCCGCGTGGGGGACTGAAGCTTTCTTT. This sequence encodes CASSAAWGTEAFF.

The CDR3 sequence is CASSPSERGSNEQYF. CDR3 nucleotides: TGTGCCAGCAGCCCATCGGAGCGGGGAAGCAACGAGCAGTACTTC. V usage is TRBV7-2 and J usage is TRBJ2-7; 7 bases map to TRBD2. The junction had 12 bases not matched to a gene; V was cut back by 5 bases and J by 5 bases. This CDR3 is built from 15 residues. Germline loops: CDR1 SGHTA, CDR2 FQGNSA.

CDR3 region: CASSEDRVWTEAFF. For the CDR3, the DNA is TGTGCCAGCAGTGAAGACAGGGTCTGGACTGAAGCTTTCTTT. This sequence joins TRBV2 and TRBJ1-1; tentatively, D is TRBD1 (6 bases). The ends were cut back, 1 base at V and 5 bases at J, with 11 bases in the middle. The CDR3 length is 14 residues. Germline CDR1 reads SNHLY; CDR2 reads FYNNEI.

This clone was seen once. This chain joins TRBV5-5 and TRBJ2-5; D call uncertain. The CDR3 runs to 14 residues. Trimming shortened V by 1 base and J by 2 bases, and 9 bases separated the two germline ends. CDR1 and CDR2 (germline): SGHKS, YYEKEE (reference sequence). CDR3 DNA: TGTGCCAGCAGCTTGCGCCAGAGACAAGAGACCCAGTACTTC. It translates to CASSLRQRQETQYF.

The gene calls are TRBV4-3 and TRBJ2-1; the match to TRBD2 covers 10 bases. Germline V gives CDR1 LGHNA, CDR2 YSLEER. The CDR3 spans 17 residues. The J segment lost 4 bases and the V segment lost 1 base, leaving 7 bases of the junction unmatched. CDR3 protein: CASSQGLAGDFYNEQFF. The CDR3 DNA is TGCGCCAGCAGCCAAGGCCTAGCGGGGGACTTTTACAATGAGCAGTTCTTC.

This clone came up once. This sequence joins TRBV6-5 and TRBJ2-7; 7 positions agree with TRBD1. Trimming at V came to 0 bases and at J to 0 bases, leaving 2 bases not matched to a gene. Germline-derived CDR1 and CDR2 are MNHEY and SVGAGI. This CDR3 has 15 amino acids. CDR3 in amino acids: CASSYSGDSSYEQYF. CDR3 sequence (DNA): TGTGCCAGCAGTTACTCGGGGGACAGCTCCTACGAGCAGTACTTC.

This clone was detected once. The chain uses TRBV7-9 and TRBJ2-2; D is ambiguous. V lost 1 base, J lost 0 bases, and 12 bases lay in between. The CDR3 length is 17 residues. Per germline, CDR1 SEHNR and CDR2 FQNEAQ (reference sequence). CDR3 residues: CASSLEAIFANTGELFF. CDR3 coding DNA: TGTGCCAGCAGCTTAGAGGCCATCTTCGCGAACACCGGGGAGCTGTTTTTT.